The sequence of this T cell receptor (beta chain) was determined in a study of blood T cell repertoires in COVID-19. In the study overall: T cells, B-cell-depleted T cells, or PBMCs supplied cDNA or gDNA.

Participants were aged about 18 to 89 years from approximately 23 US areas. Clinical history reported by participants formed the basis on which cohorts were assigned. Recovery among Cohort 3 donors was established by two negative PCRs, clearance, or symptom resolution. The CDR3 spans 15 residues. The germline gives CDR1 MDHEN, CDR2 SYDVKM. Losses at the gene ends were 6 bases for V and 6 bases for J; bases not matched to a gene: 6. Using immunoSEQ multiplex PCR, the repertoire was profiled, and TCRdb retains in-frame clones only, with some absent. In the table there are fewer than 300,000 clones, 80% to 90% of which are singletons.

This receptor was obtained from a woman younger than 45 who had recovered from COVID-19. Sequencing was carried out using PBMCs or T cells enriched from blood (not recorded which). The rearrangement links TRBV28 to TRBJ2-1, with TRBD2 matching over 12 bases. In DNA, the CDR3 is TGTGCCAGCAGACTGACTAGCGGGAGACTCAATGAGCAGTTCTTC. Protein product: CASRLTSGRLNEQFF.